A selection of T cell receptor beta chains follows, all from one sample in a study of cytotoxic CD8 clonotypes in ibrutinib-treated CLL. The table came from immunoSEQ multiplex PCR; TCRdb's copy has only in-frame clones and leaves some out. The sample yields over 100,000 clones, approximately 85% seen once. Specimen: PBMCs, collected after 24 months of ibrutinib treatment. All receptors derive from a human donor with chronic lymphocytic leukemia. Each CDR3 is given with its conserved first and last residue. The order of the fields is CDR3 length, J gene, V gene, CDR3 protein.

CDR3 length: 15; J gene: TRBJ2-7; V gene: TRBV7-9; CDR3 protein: CASSLEGQGQYEQYF
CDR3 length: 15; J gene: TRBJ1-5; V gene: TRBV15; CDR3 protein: CATSSSGSGNQPQHF
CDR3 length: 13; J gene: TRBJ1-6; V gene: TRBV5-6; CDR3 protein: CASSRDRGKPLHF
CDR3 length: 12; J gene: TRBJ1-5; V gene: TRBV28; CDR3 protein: CVTGAGNQPQHF
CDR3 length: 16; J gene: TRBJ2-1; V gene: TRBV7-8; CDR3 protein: CASSPSRQVLSNEQFF
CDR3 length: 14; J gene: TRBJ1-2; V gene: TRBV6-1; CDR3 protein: CASRAGQGGYGYTF
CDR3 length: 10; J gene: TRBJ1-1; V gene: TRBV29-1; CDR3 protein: CSVGGTEAFF
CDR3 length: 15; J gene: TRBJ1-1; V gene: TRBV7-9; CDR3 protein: CASSLGQGAGTEAFF
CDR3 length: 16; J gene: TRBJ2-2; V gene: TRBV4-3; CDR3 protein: CASSQGTGIYTGELFF
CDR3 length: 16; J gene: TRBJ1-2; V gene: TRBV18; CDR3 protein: CASSPSGTGTHYGYTF
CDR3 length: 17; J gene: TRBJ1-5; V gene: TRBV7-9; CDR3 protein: CASSLAGTGNSNQPQHF
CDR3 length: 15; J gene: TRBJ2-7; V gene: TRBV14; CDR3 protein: CASSPRQGSSYEQYF
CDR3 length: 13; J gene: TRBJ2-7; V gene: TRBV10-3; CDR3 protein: CATKQGLAGEQYF
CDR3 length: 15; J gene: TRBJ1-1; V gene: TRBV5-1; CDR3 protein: CASTDRGNMNTEAFF
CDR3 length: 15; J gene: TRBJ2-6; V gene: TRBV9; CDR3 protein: CASSVALGGANVLTF
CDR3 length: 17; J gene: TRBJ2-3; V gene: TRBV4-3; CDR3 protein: CASSSLVSGGRRDTQYF
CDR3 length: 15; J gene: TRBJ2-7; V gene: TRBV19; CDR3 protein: CASRKIGQGANEQYF
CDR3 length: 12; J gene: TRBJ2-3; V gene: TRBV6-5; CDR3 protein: CASSKFRDTQYF
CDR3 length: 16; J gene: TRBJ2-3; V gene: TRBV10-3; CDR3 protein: CAISEWEQGRTDTQYF
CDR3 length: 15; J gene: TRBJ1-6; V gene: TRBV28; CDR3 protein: CASSLSPGLVSPLHF
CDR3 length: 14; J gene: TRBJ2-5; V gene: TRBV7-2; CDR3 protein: CASSILAGSGTQYF
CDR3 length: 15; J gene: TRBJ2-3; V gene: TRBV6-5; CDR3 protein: CASRLHGGGTDTQYF
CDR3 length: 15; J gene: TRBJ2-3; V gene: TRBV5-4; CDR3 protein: CASSSDRGSTDTQYF
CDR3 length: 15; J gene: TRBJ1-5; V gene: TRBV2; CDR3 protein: CASRWTSGGHQPQHF
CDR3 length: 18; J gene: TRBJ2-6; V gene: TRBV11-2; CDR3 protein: CASSGISKQQSRANVLTF
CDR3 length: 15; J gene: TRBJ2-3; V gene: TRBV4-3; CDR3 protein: CASSQGGAKSDTQYF
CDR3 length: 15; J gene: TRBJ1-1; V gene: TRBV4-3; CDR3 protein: CASSQVTPGGTEAFF